This record covers a single TCR beta chain. This record belongs to a study of blood T cell repertoires in COVID-19. As handled by the study authors: Amplification from reference gene primers served as the basis for estimated nucleated cell counts. The data were produced by immunoSEQ multiplex PCR, yet TCRdb's version contains in-frame clones alone and is incomplete. D and trimming were read from the DNA, whereas the V and J calls and clone size are those reported in that table. The sample holds roughly 32,000 clones; 77% are singletons and the top ten take approximately 16%. Trimming cost V 0 bases and J 7 bases, with 8 bases left between them. CDR3 length: 13 residues. Germline CDR1 and CDR2: SGHNT and YYREEE (reference sequence).

This receptor was identified in a human donor in a cohort sampled during active COVID-19. The sequenced sample consisted of peripheral blood. The V call is TRBV5-4, the J call TRBJ2-1; D unclear. The CDR3 loop reads CASSLGLYNEQFF. The CDR3 DNA is TGTGCCAGCAGCTTGGGTCTGTATAATGAGCAGTTCTTC.